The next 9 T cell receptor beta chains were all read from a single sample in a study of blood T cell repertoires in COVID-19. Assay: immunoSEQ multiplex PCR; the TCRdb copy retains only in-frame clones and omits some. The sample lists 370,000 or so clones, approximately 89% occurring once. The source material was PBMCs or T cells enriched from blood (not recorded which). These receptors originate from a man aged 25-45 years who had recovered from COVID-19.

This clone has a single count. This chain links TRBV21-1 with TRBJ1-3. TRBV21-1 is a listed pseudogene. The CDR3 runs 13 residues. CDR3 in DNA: TGTGCCAGCAGCTCGTGGAGGGTGGACACCATATATTTT. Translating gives CASSSWRVDTIYF.

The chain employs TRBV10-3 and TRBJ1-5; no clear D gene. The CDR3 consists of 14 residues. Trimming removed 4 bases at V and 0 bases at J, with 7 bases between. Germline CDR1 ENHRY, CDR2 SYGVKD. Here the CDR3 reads CAISVEFSNQPQHF. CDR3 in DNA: TGTGCCATCAGTGTCGAGTTTAGCAATCAGCCCCAGCATTTT.

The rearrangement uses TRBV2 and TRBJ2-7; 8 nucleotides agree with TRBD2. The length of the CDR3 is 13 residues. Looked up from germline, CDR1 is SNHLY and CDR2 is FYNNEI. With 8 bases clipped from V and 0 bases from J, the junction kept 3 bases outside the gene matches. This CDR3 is CASSREGSYEQYF. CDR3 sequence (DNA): TGTGCCAGCTCCCGGGAGGGCTCCTACGAGCAGTACTTC.

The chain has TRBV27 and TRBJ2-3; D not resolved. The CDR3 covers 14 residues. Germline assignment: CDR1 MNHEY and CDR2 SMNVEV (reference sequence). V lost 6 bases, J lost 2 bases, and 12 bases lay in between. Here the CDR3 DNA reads TGTGCCAGCAGCCCCTGGCAGATCACAGATACGCAGTATTTT. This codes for CASSPWQITDTQYF.

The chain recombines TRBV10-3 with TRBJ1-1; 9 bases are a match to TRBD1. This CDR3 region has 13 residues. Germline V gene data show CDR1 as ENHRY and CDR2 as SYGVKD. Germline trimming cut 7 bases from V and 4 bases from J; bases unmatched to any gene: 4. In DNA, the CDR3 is TGTGCCATCAAGGGACAGGGCATCACTGAAGCTTTCTTT. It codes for CAIKGQGITEAFF.

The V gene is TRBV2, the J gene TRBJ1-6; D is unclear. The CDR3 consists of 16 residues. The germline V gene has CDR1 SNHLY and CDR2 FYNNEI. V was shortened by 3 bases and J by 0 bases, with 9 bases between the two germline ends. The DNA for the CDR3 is TGTGCCAGCAGTGACGGTCTGCTCTCCTATAATTCACCCCTCCACTTT. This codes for CASSDGLLSYNSPLHF.

The CDR3 region has the DNA TGTGCCAGCAGTAGCGGGGACAGACCTAATGAAAAACTGTTTTTT. Its protein product is CASSSGDRPNEKLFF. This sequence joins TRBV5-6 and TRBJ1-4; TRBD1 aligns across 7 bases. The CDR3 has 15 amino acids. Trimming cost V 5 bases and J 3 bases; bases outside gene matches: 7. CDR1 and CDR2 (germline): SGHDT, YYEEEE.

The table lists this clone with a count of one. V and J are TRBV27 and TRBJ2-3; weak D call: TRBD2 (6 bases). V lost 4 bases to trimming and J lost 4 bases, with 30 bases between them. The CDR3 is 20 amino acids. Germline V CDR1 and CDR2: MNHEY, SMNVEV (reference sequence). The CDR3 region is CASSYAKLVAAGRFADTQYF. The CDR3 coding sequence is TGTGCCAGCAGTTACGCCAAATTGGTGGCTGCAGGGAGGTTTGCAGATACGCAGTATTTT.

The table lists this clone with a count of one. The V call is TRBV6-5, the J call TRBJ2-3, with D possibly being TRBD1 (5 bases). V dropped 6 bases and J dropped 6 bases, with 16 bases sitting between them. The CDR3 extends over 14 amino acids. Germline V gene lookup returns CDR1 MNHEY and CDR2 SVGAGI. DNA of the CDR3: TGTGCCAGCAGCTACAGGAGTCCTCGGGATACGCAGTATTTT. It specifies CASSYRSPRDTQYF.